This entry is about one T cell receptor beta chain. Attachment of unique molecular identifiers to individual cDNA molecules was performed in the library. Using its own MiXCR run on the RACE reads, TCRdb lists one record per CDR3 protein. The data show a few hundred thousand distinct CDR3 sequences, 4.5% to 5.5% seen once. The CDR3 has 12 amino acids. V lost 9 bases and J 3 bases, leaving 12 bases between the germline ends. Germline assignment: CDR1 LGHDT and CDR2 YNNKEL (reference sequence). Sample time point: pre-sensitization, week 0. Indicated treatment: therapeutic diphenylcyclopropenone sensitization with weekly scalp DPC. The data were taken from a study of human T cells and chemical hapten exposure.

Here the sequenced sample was whole blood, taken in connection with sensitization to the hapten diphenylcyclopropenone (DPC). This TCR derives from a woman between 18 and 30 years old with alopecia areata. Some clones in this sample may be carry-over from other donors' samples. The V call is TRBV3-1, the J call TRBJ2-7; either TRBD1 or TRBD2 may fit D (6 bases each). CDR3 DNA: TGTGCCAGTTCGGAGGGGGACTACGAGCAGTACTTC. Encoded protein: CASSEGDYEQYF.